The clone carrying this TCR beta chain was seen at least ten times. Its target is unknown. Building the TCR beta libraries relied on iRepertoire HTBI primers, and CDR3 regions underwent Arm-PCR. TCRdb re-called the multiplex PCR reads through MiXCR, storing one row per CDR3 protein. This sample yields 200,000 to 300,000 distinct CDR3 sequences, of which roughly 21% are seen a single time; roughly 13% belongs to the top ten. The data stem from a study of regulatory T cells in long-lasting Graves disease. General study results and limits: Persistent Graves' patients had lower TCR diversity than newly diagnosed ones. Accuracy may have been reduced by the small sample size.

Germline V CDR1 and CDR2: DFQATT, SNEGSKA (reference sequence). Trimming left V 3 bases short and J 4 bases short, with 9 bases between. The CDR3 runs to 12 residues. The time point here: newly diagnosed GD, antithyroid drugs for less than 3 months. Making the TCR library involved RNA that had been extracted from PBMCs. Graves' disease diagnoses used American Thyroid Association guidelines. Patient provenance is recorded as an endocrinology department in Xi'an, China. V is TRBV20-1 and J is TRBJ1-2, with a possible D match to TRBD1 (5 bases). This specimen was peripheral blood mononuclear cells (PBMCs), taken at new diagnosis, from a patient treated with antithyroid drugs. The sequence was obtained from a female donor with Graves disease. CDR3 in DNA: TGCAGTGCTAGGCAGACAGTCTATGGCTACACCTTC. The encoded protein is CSARQTVYGYTF.